The 7 T cell receptor beta chains in this list originate from one sample, sequenced in a study of chemoradiotherapy in HPV16-positive cancers. Produced via immunoSEQ multiplex PCR; TCRdb's table is partial and in-frame only. The table shows approximately 52,000 clones, with roughly 90% occurring only once. The starting material was blood, obtained from a patient who underwent chemoradiotherapy. All receptors come from a human donor with HPV-associated anogenital cancer.

This clone was detected only once. This chain joins TRBV9 and TRBJ2-2; 11 nucleotides align to TRBD2. CDR3 length: 16 amino acids. CDR1 is SGDLS and CDR2 is YYNGEE in the germline V gene. Losses at the gene ends were 1 base for V and 6 bases for J; bases not matched to a gene: 5. The CDR3 sequence is CASSVTSGGGAGELFF. DNA for the CDR3: TGTGCCAGCAGCGTAACTAGCGGGGGTGGTGCCGGGGAGCTGTTTTTT. Using reference TRBV9 and TRBJ2-2 for the parts outside the CDR3, the full variable domain is DSGVTQTPKHLITATGQRVTLRCSPRSGDLSVYWYQQSLDQGLQFLIQYYNGEERAKGNILERFSAQQFPDLHSELNLSSLELGDSALYFCASSVTSGGGAGELFFGEGSRLTVL.

The chain joins TRBV11-2 to TRBJ1-4; D is uncertain. Per germline, CDR1 SGHAT and CDR2 FQNNGV. The CDR3 runs to 15 residues. Between the trimmed V and J ends, which lost 5 bases and 5 bases, there was a span of 15 bases. CDR3 amino acids: CASSSRGTVNEKLFF. DNA for the CDR3: TGTGCCAGCAGCAGCCGGGGTACAGTAAATGAAAAACTGTTTTTT.

The chain recombines TRBV18 with TRBJ2-7; D perhaps matches TRBD2 (6 bases). Germline V CDR1 and CDR2: KGHSH, LQKENI. The V end was cut by 4 bases, the J end by 2 bases, with 12 bases between. The CDR3 loop spans 14 amino acids. This CDR3 is CASSLLGEAYEQYF. Here the CDR3 DNA reads TGTGCCAGCTCACTATTAGGGGAGGCCTACGAGCAGTACTTC.

This chain connects TRBV2 to TRBJ2-7; 10 bases match TRBD1. CDR3 length: 13 amino acids. Looked up from germline, CDR1 is SNHLY and CDR2 is FYNNEI. With V trimmed by 4 bases and J by 5 bases, 2 bases remained unmatched. The CDR3 here is CASSAGQGNEQYF. DNA of the CDR3: TGTGCCAGCAGTGCGGGACAGGGGAACGAGCAGTACTTC.

This chain uses TRBV30 with TRBJ2-7, with TRBD2 identical over 7 bases. The CDR3 is 14 residues long. Germline CDR1 GTSNPN, CDR2 SVGIG (reference sequence). Trimming cost V 4 bases and J 4 bases; bases outside gene matches: 10. The CDR3 DNA reads TGTGCCTGGACTCAATGGGAGGGGACTTACGAGCAGTACTTC. Translation gives CAWTQWEGTYEQYF.

This sequence joins TRBV15 and TRBJ1-5; the D gene is possibly TRBD1 (5 bases). The germline V gene encodes CDR1 LNHNV and CDR2 YYDKDF (reference sequence). Trimming shortened V by 1 base and J by 4 bases, and 8 bases separated the two germline ends. The length of the CDR3 is 14 residues. The CDR3 sequence is CATSRGGNNQPQHF. In nucleotides, the CDR3 is TGTGCCACCAGCAGAGGGGGGAATAATCAGCCCCAGCATTTT.

This clone came up once. The rearrangement joins TRBV30 to TRBJ2-5; 9 bases agree with TRBD2. CDR3 length equals 14 residues. V lost 1 base, J lost 4 bases, and 4 bases stayed unmatched. CDR1 is GTSNPN, CDR2 SVGIG, per germline (reference sequence). Here the CDR3 reads CAWSALLAGETQYF. The CDR3 nucleotides read TGTGCCTGGAGTGCCCTACTAGCGGGAGAGACCCAGTACTTC. Full variable domain (missing parts from reference TRBV30 and TRBJ2-5): SQTIHQWPATLVQPVGSPLSLECTVEGTSNPNLYWYRQAAGRGLQLLFYSVGIGQISSEVPQNLSASRPQDRQFILSSKKLLLSDSGFYLCAWSALLAGETQYFGPGTRLLVL.